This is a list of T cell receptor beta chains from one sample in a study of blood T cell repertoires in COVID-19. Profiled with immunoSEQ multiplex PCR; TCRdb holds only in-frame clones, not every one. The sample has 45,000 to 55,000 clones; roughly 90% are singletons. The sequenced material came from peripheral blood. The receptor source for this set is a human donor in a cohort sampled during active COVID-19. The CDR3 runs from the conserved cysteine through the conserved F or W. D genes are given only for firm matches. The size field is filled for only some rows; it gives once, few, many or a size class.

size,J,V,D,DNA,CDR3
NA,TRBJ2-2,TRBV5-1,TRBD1,TGCGCCAGCAGCAGTACAGGGGGCGCGGGCACCGGGGAGCTGTTTTTT,CASSSTGGAGTGELFF
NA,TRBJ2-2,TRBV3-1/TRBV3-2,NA,TGTGCCAGCAGCCAAGCGGGGGACACCGGGGAGCTGTTTTTT,CASSQAGDTGELFF
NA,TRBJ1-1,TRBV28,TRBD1,TGTGCCAGCAGTTTATTGGGGGACAGGGTGCGGGAAGCTTTCTTT,CASSLLGDRVREAFF
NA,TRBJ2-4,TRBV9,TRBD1,TGTGCCAGCAGCCAGACAGGGGGCCTAGCCAAAAACATTCAGTACTTC,CASSQTGGLAKNIQYF
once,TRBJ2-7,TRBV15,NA,TGTGCCACCAGCAGGTCCGAGGCGGGGGCGGGTGAGCAGTACTTC,CATSRSEAGAGEQYF
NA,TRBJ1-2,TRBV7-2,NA,TGTGCCAGCAGAAACACCAACTATGGCTACACCTTC,CASRNTNYGYTF
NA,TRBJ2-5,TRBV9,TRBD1,TGTGCCAGCAGCGATAGATGGGACAGTCCGCAAGAGACCCAGTACTTC,CASSDRWDSPQETQYF
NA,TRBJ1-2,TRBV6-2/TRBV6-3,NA,TGTGCCAGCAGTTTCCCAGGCTGGGGCTACACCTTC,CASSFPGWGYTF
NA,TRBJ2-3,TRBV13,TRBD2,TGTGCCAGCCGGTCCCGGCCGGGGGGGAGCACAGATACGCAGTATTTT,CASRSRPGGSTDTQYF
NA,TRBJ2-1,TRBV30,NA,TGTGCCTGGAACGTCGCGTTCTACAATGAGCAGTTCTTC,CAWNVAFYNEQFF
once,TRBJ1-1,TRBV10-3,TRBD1,TGTGCCATCAGTGAGTCGGAATCCGGGACAGGGGTAAACACTGAAGCTTTCTTT,CAISESESGTGVNTEAFF
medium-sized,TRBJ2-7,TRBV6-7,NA,TGTGCCAGCAGCTCAACCGCTATCCGGGACAACTCCTACGAGCAGTACTTC,CASSSTAIRDNSYEQYF
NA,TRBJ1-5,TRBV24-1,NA,TGTGCCACCAGTGATTCTAGGAGCCCTCAGCCCCAGCATTTT,CATSDSRSPQPQHF
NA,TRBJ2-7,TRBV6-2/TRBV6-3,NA,TGTGCCAGCAGTTACTACAGCTCCTACGAGCAGTACTTC,CASSYYSSYEQYF
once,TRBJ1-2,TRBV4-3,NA,TGCGCCAGCAGCCCAGGACTCAGGGGTGGCTACACCTTC,CASSPGLRGGYTF
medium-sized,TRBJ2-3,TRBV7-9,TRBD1,TGTGCCAGCAGCCCTGGGACAGGCCTTAGCACAGATACGCAGTATTTT,CASSPGTGLSTDTQYF
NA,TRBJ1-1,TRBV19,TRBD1,TGTGCCAGTGCCCCGACAGGGAGGACTGAAGCTTTCTTT,CASAPTGRTEAFF
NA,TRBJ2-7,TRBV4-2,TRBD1,TGTGCCAGCAGCGAAGGACAGGCCAACGTCTACGAGCAGTACTTC,CASSEGQANVYEQYF
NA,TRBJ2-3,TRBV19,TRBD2,TGTGCCAGTAGTCCCCCGCCCCCACTAGCGGGACGCACAGATACGCAGTATTTT,CASSPPPPLAGRTDTQYF
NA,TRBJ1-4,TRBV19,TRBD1,TGTGCCAGCACGCGGACAGGCGCATATGAAAAACTGTTTTTT,CASTRTGAYEKLFF
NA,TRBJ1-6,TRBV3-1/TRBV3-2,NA,TGTGCCAGCAGCCCCGTTAATTCACCCCTCCACTTT,CASSPVNSPLHF
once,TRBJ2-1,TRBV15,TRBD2,TGTGCCACCAGCAGAGATCTAGCGGGGGGATACAATGAGCAGTTCTTC,CATSRDLAGGYNEQFF
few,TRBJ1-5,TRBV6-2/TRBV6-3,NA,TGTGCCAGCAGTGGCTCACAGGGCCCTAATCAGCCCCAGCATTTT,CASSGSQGPNQPQHF
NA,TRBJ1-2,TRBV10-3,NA,TGTGCCATCAGTGAGTCTGTGGTACTTAACTATGGCTACACCTTC,CAISESVVLNYGYTF
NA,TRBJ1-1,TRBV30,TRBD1,TGTGCCTGGAGTGTACAGGGGGCGCGGATGGCTTTCTTT,CAWSVQGARMAFF
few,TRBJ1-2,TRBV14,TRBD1,TGTGCCAGCAGCTCTCGACAGGGTGGATTTGGCTACACCTTC,CASSSRQGGFGYTF
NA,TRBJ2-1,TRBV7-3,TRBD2,TGTGCCAGCAGCTCCCGACAGAGATCTAGCGGGGGGGCTGATGAGCAGTTCTTC,CASSSRQRSSGGADEQFF
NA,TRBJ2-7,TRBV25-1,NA,TGTGCCAGCACGTTGGGGGGCTACGAGCAGTACTTC,CASTLGGYEQYF
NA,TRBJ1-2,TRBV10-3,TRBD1,TGTGCCATCAGTGAGTCAGGACAGGGAGGTGGCTACACCTTC,CAISESGQGGGYTF
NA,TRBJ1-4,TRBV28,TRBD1,TGTGCCAGCACTACGGACAGGGGAGGTGAAAAACTGTTTTTT,CASTTDRGGEKLFF
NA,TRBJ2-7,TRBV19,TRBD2,TGTGCCAGTAGTACCCTACTAGCGGGAGATGTCGAGCAGTACTTC,CASSTLLAGDVEQYF
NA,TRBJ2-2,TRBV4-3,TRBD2,TGCGCCAGCAGCCAAGAGGCAGCGGGAGGTCGGGCCGGGGAGCTGTTTTTT,CASSQEAAGGRAGELFF
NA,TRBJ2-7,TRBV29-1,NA,TGCAGCGTTGGAAGGGCAGGGGTCGGCGAGCAGTACTTC,CSVGRAGVGEQYF
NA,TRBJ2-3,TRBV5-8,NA,TGTGCCAGCAGCCGGAACAGGGATAGCACGCAGTATTTT,CASSRNRDSTQYF
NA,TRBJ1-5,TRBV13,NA,TGTGCCAGCAGCTTGGGGGGGGTGGCAGCCCAGCCCCAGCATTTT,CASSLGGVAAQPQHF
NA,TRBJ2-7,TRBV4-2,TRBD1,TGTGCCAGCAGCCAAAGGTCGGGACAGGGGGCAAGAAGCCTTACCGAGCAGTACTTC,CASSQRSGQGARSLTEQYF
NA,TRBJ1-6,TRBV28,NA,TGTGCCAGCAGTTTATCACAAGGCGGTTCACCCCTCCACTTT,CASSLSQGGSPLHF
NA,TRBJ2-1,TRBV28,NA,TGTGCCAGCAGCGTCGGGAGCGGACGTTACAATGAGCAGTTCTTC,CASSVGSGRYNEQFF